A single sample gave rise to the 13 T cell receptor beta chains below, sequenced in a study of cytomegalovirus exposure and HLA in healthy donors. It was with 60 Vbeta and 13 Jbeta primers that the PCR ran. The table came from immunoSEQ multiplex PCR; TCRdb's copy has only in-frame clones and leaves some out. The clone table shows around 53,000 clones, with the ten largest holding more than 10%. The source material was PBMCs. These receptors all stem from a woman aged 25-40 years in good health and CMV-seropositive.

CDR3 in amino acids: CASRKSTGQPQHF. The CDR3 region has the DNA TGTGCCAGCCGTAAATCGACAGGTCAGCCCCAGCATTTT. The gene calls are TRBV18 and TRBJ1-5; weak D call: TRBD1 (6 bases). CDR1 and CDR2 (germline): KGHSH, LQKENI. V lost 8 bases and J lost 6, with 14 bases in between. This CDR3 spans 13 amino acids.

The chain has TRBV7-9 and TRBJ2-1, with 11 positions matching TRBD2. The ends lost 5 bases at V and 5 bases at J; junction bases unmatched: 8. The CDR3 totals 16 residues. Germline-derived CDR1 and CDR2 are SEHNR and FQNEAQ (reference sequence). DNA for the CDR3: TGTGCCAGCAGCCCTCCGGGACTAGCGGCCCACAATGAGCAGTTCTTC. It specifies CASSPPGLAAHNEQFF.

The CDR3, as DNA: TGCGCCAGCAGCTTCGGGACAGGGTCTTACGAGCAGTACTTC. Residues: CASSFGTGSYEQYF. The chain has TRBV5-1 and TRBJ2-7; 9 bases map to TRBD1. V lost 2 bases to trimming and J lost 4 bases; unmatched junction nucleotides: 4. Germline CDR1 reads SGHRS; CDR2 reads YFSETQ. The CDR3 is 14 residues long.

This chain connects TRBV9 to TRBJ2-1; 8 bases align to TRBD2. There are 18 residues in the CDR3. Germline V gene lookup returns CDR1 SGDLS and CDR2 YYNGEE. V lost 2 bases and J lost 0; bases outside the gene matches: 10. The CDR3 bases are TGTGCCAGCAGCGTGCGCGGGGGGTACCCGAGCTCCTACAATGAGCAGTTCTTC. It translates to CASSVRGGYPSSYNEQFF.

Concerning this clone: Germline is not matched at one junction end, which may reflect a read error. The chain is built from TRBV7-7 and TRBJ2-1; 10 bases match TRBD1. CDR1 SSHAT and CDR2 FNYEAQ come from the germline V gene (reference sequence). The CDR3 extends over 13 amino acids. CDR3 DNA: TGTGCTAGCAGCTTGGACAGGGGGAATGAGCAGTTCTTC. This gives the protein CASSLDRGNEQFF.

The genes are TRBV5-1 and TRBJ2-5; 9 bases are shared with TRBD1. Trimming at V came to 5 bases and at J to 5 bases, leaving 7 bases not matched to a gene. The CDR3 contains 14 residues. CDR1 is SGHRS and CDR2 is YFSETQ in the germline V gene. CDR3 sequence: CASRGGTGSETQYF. The CDR3 bases are TGCGCCAGCAGAGGCGGGACAGGGAGTGAGACCCAGTACTTC.

The chain links TRBV5-1 to TRBJ1-3; tentatively, D is TRBD1 (6 bases). This CDR3 contains 17 residues. The V end was cut by 2 bases, the J end by 0 bases, with 15 bases between. Per the germline V gene, CDR1 is SGHRS and CDR2 is YFSETQ. This CDR3 reads CASSLHMQQGSGNTIYF. The DNA for the CDR3 is TGCGCCAGCAGCTTACATATGCAACAGGGCTCTGGAAACACCATATATTTT. Filled out from reference TRBV5-1 and TRBJ1-3, the complete variable domain reads KAGVTQTPRYLIKTRGQQVTLSCSPISGHRSVSWYQQTPGQGLQFLFEYFSETQRNKGNFPGRFSGRQFSNSRSEMNVSTLELGDSALYLCASSLHMQQGSGNTIYFGEGSWLTVV.

V usage is TRBV7-9 and J usage is TRBJ2-3; 9 bases align to TRBD2. Germline-derived CDR1 and CDR2 are SEHNR and FQNEAQ (reference sequence). V shed 3 bases, J shed 2 bases, and the junction held 6 bases outside the gene matches. The CDR3 sequence is 16 residues long. DNA of the CDR3: TGTGCCAGCAGCTTGAATAGCGGGGGCGTCACAGATACGCAGTATTTT. It encodes CASSLNSGGVTDTQYF.

The rearrangement joins TRBV7-2 to TRBJ2-7; 10 positions agree with TRBD1. The V and J ends lost 5 bases and 7 bases, in that order; junction bases with no gene match: 11. The CDR3 totals 15 residues. Per germline, CDR1 SGHTA and CDR2 FQGNSA. The CDR3 nucleotides read TGTGCCAGCAGCGCGAGGGACAGGGGTCGCCGGGAGCAGTACTTC. It encodes CASSARDRGRREQYF.

As to this clone: An end of the junction does not agree with germline; a read error may underlie this. V is TRBV30 and J is TRBJ1-1; tentative D call: TRBD1 (6 bases). From germline, CDR1 is GTSNPN and CDR2 SVGIG (reference sequence). This CDR3 is 13 amino acids long. The CDR3 coding sequence is TGTGACTGGGCCAGGGGAATCAACACTGAAGCTTTCTTT. Its translation is CDWARGINTEAFF. The entire variable domain, with the rest obtained from reference TRBV30 and TRBJ1-1, is as follows: SQTIHQWPATLVQPVGSPLSLECTVEGTSNPNLYWYRQAAGRGLQLLFYSVGIGQISSEVPQNLSASRPQDRQFILSSKKLLLSDSGFYLCDWARGINTEAFFGQGTRLTVV.

The chain recombines TRBV7-9 with TRBJ2-5; D is perhaps TRBD1 (6 bases). Trimming left V 1 base short and J 1 base short, with 10 bases between. Germline V gives CDR1 SEHNR, CDR2 FQNEAQ (reference sequence). The CDR3 spans 15 residues. In nucleotides, the CDR3 is TGTGCCAGCAGCTTAGTTGGGGGCTTCCAAGAGACCCAGTACTTC. Protein sequence: CASSLVGGFQETQYF.

This chain joins TRBV5-1 and TRBJ2-5, with 9 bases that match TRBD2. Germline V lookup: CDR1 SGHRS, CDR2 YFSETQ. This CDR3 comprises 14 residues. V was clipped by 3 bases and J by 5 bases; unmatched bases: 5. The CDR3 reads CASSYGTSRETQYF. The CDR3, as DNA: TGCGCCAGCAGCTATGGGACTAGCAGGGAGACCCAGTACTTC.

The rearrangement uses TRBV7-2 and TRBJ1-1; TRBD1 matches 7 bases. The germline gives CDR1 SGHTA, CDR2 FQGNSA. CDR3 size: 15 residues. The V segment lost 6 bases and the J segment 5 bases; nucleotides outside the gene matches: 12. CDR3 in DNA: TGTGCCAGCAGTCTTAGGGGCAGGGGGAGGACTGAAGCTTTCTTT. Its translation: CASSLRGRGRTEAFF.